Listed here is a single T cell receptor beta chain. The data were taken from a study of blood T cell repertoires in COVID-19. Study information: Sources were T cells, B-cell-depleted T cells, or PBMCs; the material itself was cDNA or gDNA.

Here immunoSEQ multiplex PCR was the method, and the copy in TCRdb shows in-frame clones only, minus some. Among 310,000 or so clones listed, more than 85% were seen once. The CDR3 loop spans 13 amino acids. CDR1 is ENHRY and CDR2 is SYGVKD in the germline V gene. V was trimmed by 8 bases and J by 4 bases, leaving 11 bases between them. The sequencing input was peripheral blood. The chain carries TRBV10-3 and TRBJ2-2; possibly TRBD1 for D (6 bases). This clonotype originated in a man between 65 and 79 years old with acute or convalescent COVID-19. CDR3: CAIEQGGTGELFF. The CDR3 region has the DNA TGTGCCATCGAACAGGGCGGCACCGGGGAGCTGTTTTTT.